The entry below gives a single T cell receptor beta chain sequence along with its context. Its specific antigen is unknown. Base qualities are not recorded, but no much larger clone differs from it by a single base. TCRbeta CDR3 regions were amplified from genomic DNA by means of the immunoSEQ Assay, a bias-controlled multiplex PCR. Regarding the original processing steps: The number of nucleated cells in each sample was estimated from the amplification of reference gene primers within the assay. To quantify the absolute abundance of each unique TCRbeta CDR3 rearrangement, sequence reads were collapsed and filtered. For each sample, productive Simpson clonality was calculated as the square root of Simpson's diversity index across productive rearrangements. TCRdb's version of the immuneACCESS table is confined to in-frame rearrangements and falls short of the full clone set. An unresolved V gene accounts for under half of the shortfall where checked; the remainder is of unknown origin. V and J calls and clone size are copied from that table; D and trimming were computed from the DNA. This sample holds 450,000 to 500,000 clones; over 75% were observed only once. The ten largest clones capture approximately 3.4% of the sample.

Collaborating institutions collected whole blood in K2EDTA tubes following their own protocols. For TCRbeta analysis, collaborators shipped samples as frozen whole blood, isolated PBMCs, or DNA extracted from either of those sample types. The data belong to a study of blood T cell repertoires in COVID-19 (dated by TCRdb to 2020 to 2021). About the full investigation: Samples covering the acute and convalescent phases of COVID-19 were provided by collaborators in the United States, Italy and Spain. The material from the prospective study consisted of cDNA or gDNA derived from T cells, B-cell-depleted T cells, or PBMCs. Deeply sampled blood TCRbeta repertoires from subjects exposed to, actively infected with, or recovered from COVID-19 were included in the dataset. The repertoires were released in a freely available public database meant as a resource for research on the immune response to SARS-CoV-2. The samples were drawn from two sources: the first 160 participants of the ongoing ImmuneRACE study, and 950 to 1,500 subjects contributed by 6 global collaborators. The sample metadata nearly always contained a de-identified subject ID, COVID-19 status, age in years and sex. Where HLA class I and class II types were available, the types were taken from metadata supplied by the sample provider, not from assay-based typing.

Paper-wide results and their limitations: How much clinical and demographic metadata was included differed by source and by participant, and the metadata was provided uncurated.

The V end gives up 0 bases and the J end 2 bases, leaving 1 base in the junction not matched to a gene. The CDR3 measures 16 amino acids from cysteine to phenylalanine. The read is trimmed to its CDR3 DNA, 48 bases read in frame from base 1. The germline V gene specifies SGHTS as CDR1 and YDEGEE as CDR2. The sample taken for sequencing was peripheral blood. The TCR comes from a human donor in a cohort sampled during active COVID-19. The chain employs TRBV5-8 and TRBJ2-3; the junction holds 12 bases that match TRBD2. This receptor carries the CDR3 CASSLGLAGATDTQYF. The nucleotide sequence reads TGTGCCAGCAGCTTGGGACTAGCGGGAGCCACAGATACGCAGTATTTT.